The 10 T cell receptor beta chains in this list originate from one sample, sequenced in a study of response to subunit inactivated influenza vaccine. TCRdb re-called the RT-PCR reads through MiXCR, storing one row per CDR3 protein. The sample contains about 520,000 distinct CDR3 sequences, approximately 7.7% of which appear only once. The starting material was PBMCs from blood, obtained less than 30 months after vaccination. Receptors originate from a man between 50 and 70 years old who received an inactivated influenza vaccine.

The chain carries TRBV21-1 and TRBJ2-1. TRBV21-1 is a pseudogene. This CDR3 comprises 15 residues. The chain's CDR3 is CASSKLSPSYNEQFF. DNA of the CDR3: TGTGCCAGCAGCAAATTGAGCCCGTCCTACAATGAGCAGTTCTTC.

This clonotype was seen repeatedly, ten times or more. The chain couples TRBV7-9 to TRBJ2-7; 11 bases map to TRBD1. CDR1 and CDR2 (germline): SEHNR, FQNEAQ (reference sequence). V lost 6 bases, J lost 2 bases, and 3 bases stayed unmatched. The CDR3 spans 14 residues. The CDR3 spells CASSPDRGPYEQYF. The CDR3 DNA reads TGTGCCAGCAGTCCGGACAGGGGGCCCTACGAGCAGTACTTC.

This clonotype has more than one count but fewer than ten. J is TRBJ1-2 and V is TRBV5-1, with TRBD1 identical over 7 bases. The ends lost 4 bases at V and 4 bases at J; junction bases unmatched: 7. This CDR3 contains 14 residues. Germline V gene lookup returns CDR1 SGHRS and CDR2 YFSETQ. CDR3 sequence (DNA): TGCGCCAGCAGCGCGCAGGGGGGTGGCTATGGCTACACCTTC. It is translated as CASSAQGGGYGYTF.

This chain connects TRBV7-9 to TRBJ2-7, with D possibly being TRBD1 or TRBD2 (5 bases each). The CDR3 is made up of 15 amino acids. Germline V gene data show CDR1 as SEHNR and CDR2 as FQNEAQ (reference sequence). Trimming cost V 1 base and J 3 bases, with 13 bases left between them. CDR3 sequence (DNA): TGTGCCAGCAGCTTAGGGGGGACGGAAGTCTACGAGCAGTACTTC. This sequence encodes CASSLGGTEVYEQYF.

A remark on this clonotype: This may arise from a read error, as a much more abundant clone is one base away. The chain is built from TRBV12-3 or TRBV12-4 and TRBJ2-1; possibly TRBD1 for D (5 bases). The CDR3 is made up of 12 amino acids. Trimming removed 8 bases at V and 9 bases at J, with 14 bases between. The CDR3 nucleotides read TGTGCCAGCGGACCGTACGACAGTGAGCAGTTCTTC. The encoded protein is CASGPYDSEQFF.

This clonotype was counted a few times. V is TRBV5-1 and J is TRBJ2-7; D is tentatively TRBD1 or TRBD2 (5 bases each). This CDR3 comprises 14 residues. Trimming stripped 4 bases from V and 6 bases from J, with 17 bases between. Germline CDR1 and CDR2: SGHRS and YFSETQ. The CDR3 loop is CASSIRGGGSEQYF. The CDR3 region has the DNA TGCGCCAGCAGCATCCGGGGCGGAGGTTCCGAGCAGTACTTC.

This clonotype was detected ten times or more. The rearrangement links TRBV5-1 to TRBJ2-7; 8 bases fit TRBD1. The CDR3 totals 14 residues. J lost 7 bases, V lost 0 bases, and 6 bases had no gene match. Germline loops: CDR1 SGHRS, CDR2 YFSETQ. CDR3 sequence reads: CASSLADRGGEQYF. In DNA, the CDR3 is TGCGCCAGCAGCTTGGCCGACAGGGGAGGAGAGCAGTACTTC.

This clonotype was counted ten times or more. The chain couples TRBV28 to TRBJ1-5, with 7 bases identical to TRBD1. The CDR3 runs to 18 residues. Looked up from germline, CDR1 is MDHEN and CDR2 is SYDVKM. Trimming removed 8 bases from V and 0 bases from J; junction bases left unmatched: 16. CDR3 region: CASHGHKGQTYSNQPQHF. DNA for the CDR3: TGTGCCAGCCACGGTCATAAGGGACAGACCTATAGCAATCAGCCCCAGCATTTT. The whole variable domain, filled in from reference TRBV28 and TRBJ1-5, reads DVKVTQSSRYLVKRTGEKVFLECVQDMDHENMFWYRQDPGLGLRLIYFSYDVKMKEKGDIPEGYSVSREKKERFSLILESASTNQTSMYLCASHGHKGQTYSNQPQHFGDGTRLSIL.

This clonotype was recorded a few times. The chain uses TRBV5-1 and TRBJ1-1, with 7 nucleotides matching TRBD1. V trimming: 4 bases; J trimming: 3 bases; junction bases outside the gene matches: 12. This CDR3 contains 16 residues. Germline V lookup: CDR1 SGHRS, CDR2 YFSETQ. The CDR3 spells CASSGTNRGMYTEAFF. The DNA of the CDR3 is TGCGCCAGCAGCGGGACAAACAGGGGAATGTACACTGAAGCTTTCTTT.

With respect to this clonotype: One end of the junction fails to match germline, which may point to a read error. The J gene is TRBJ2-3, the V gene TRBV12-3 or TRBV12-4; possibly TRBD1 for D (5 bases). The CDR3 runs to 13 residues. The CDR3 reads CAGSRDSTDTQYF. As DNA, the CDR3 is TGTGCCGGCAGCCGTGACAGTACAGATACGCAGTATTTT.